This TCR beta chain was obtained from a study of OX40 agonist ivuxolimab in advanced cancers. Study background: Every 2 weeks, patients received ivuxolimab intravenously, dosed at 0.01 to 10 mg/kg.

The study, taken as a whole, reports: Some patients without response likewise showed low normalized clonal expansion.

Concerning this clone itself: Its antigen is not identified.

Produced via immunoSEQ multiplex PCR; TCRdb's table is partial and in-frame only. The data show over 80,000 clones, about 89% seen once. From germline, CDR1 is WSHSY and CDR2 SAAADI. Trimming cost V 8 bases and J 2 bases; bases outside gene matches: 5. The CDR3 spans 15 residues. This clonotype originated in an adult with an advanced solid tumor such as melanoma, head and neck, liver or kidney cancer. The V gene is TRBV10-2, the J gene TRBJ2-1; 11 bases match TRBD2. The sample was CD4+ or CD8+ T cells sorted from blood, taken in a trial of the OX40 agonist ivuxolimab. CDR3 sequence reads: CASYEGLAAYNEQFF. Written as DNA, the CDR3 is TGCGCCAGCTACGAGGGACTAGCGGCCTACAATGAGCAGTTCTTC.